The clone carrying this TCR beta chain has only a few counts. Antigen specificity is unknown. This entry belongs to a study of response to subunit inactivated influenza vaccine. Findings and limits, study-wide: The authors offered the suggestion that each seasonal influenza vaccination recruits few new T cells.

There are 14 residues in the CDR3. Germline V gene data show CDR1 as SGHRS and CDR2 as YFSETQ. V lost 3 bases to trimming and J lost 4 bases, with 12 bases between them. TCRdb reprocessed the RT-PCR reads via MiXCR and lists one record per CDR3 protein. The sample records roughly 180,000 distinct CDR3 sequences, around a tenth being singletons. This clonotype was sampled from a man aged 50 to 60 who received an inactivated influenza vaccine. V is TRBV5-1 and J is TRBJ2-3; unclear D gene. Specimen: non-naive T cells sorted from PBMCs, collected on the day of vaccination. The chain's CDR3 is CASSSQGNADTQYF. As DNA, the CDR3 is TGCGCCAGCAGCTCACAAGGTAACGCAGATACGCAGTATTTT.